A selection of T cell receptor beta chains follows, all from one sample in a study of monozygotic twins with inflammatory bowel disease. Reprocessing the 5' RACE reads, TCRdb reports a single entry for every CDR3 protein and omits DNA. The table for this sample gives about 440,000 distinct CDR3 sequences. Sequencing was performed on blood. Every receptor here comes from a human donor with ulcerative colitis or Crohn's disease, or a healthy co-twin of an affected twin (not recorded which). The CDR3 runs from the conserved cysteine through the conserved F or W. Each record gives: CDR3 protein, V gene, J gene.

CASSLTPLAGNEQFF	TRBV7-3	TRBJ2-1
CSAGPGQETQYF	TRBV29-1	TRBJ2-5
CASSVAGGDSDTQYF	TRBV9	TRBJ2-3
CASSFQGATGYTF	TRBV28	TRBJ1-2
CAISEPSGSPISEQYF	TRBV10-3	TRBJ2-7
CASSYSGTGGTGELFF	TRBV6-5	TRBJ2-2
CASSSGGSPANEQFF	TRBV6-5	TRBJ2-1
CGGLAGFGTGELFF	TRBV20-1	TRBJ2-2
CASSPGQTAPSLMEQFF	TRBV7-3	TRBJ2-1
CASSLRQGTYEQYF	TRBV11-2	TRBJ2-7
CATSPRTSGSNEQYF	TRBV15	TRBJ2-7
CSVWDRGDEQYF	TRBV29-1	TRBJ2-7
CASSYLGQDNQPQHF	TRBV6-2/TRBV6-3	TRBJ1-5
CATSLSASGDYTDTQYF	TRBV6-2/TRBV6-3	TRBJ2-3
CASQQGVNTEAFF	TRBV5-1	TRBJ1-1